What follows describes a single T cell receptor (beta chain). Only a few counts were recorded for this clonotype. No antigen is known for it. No qualities accompany the bases; no much larger clone lies one base away. This specimen's treatment or condition label, per the study, means: allogeneic hematopoietic cell transplantation with graft depleted of TCRalphabeta T cells and CD19 B cells. The transplant recipients were children given TCRalphabeta/CD19-depleted allogeneic hematopoietic cell grafts. This entry belongs to a study of T-cell reconstitution after alpha-beta-depleted transplantation in children (dated by TCRdb to the mid-2010s). With regard to the full study: T-cell immune reconstitution after TCRalphabeta/CD19-depleted allogeneic hematopoietic cell transplantation in children was quantitatively tracked in the study by means of TCR repertoire profiling. The research as a whole found: Over subsequent months, a decline in hyperexpanded clone frequencies was noted, and after one year, T-cell counts and TCRbeta diversity were mostly ascribed to newly produced T cells. In some patients, the high TCRbeta diversity seen at day 60 was put down to recipient T cells and intrathymic progenitors that had survived conditioning. The apparently early recovery of alphabetaT-cell counts about two months after transplant reportedly depended on only several hundred rapidly expanded clones that came from non-depleted graft cells.

For this chain, trimming is 1 base at the V end and 10 bases at the J end, and the number of junction bases without a gene match is 7. The CDR3, cysteine through phenylalanine, is 14 amino acids long. Of the read, only the CDR3 DNA is kept; its 42 bases are in frame from base 1. The CDR1 and CDR2 encoded by the germline V gene are SGHTA and FQGNSA. The protocol used for the library was PCR. The sequencer listed for this sample is Illumina HiSeq 2500. To normalize quantification of the TCRbeta repertoire, the TCR libraries were built with molecular barcoding that relied on unique molecular identifiers. The raw public data were reprocessed by TCRdb itself: fastp quality trimming at Q25, MiXCR clonotype calling, in-frame beta chains only. Each record represents a unique CDR3 protein, reported with the most common genes and DNA among its rows. In all, the sample holds around 500,000 distinct CDR3 sequences, and 23% of those were seen once. Jointly, the top ten make up approximately 14% of the sample.

The chain joins TRBV7-2 to TRBJ1-1; 9 of the junction bases match TRBD1. The source is a boy under three years old who had a stem cell transplant for acute myeloid leukemia, so the T cells may come from the graft donor. Sequences were derived from PBMCs, mostly from graft donor cells, sampled 360 days after TCRalphabeta/CD19-depleted stem cell transplant. The sequence in DNA is TGTGCCAGCAGCTTAGTGGGACAGGGAGGGGGAGCTTTCTTT. This translates into CASSLVGQGGGAFF.